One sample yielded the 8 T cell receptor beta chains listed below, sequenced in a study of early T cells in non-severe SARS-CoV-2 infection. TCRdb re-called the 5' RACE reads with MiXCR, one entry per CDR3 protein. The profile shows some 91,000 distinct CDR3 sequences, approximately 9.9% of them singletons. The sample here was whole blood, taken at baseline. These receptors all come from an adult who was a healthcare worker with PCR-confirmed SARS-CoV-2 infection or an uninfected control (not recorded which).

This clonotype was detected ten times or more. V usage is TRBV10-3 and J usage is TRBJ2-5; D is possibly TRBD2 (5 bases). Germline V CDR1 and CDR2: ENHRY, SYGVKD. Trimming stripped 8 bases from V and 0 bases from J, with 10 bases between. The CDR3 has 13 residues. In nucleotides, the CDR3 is TGTGCCATCCCCTGGAGGTACCAAGAGACCCAGTACTTC. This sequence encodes CAIPWRYQETQYF.

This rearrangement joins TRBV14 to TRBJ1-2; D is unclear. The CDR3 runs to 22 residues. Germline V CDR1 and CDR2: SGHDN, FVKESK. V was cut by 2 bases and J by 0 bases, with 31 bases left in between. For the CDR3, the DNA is TGTGCCAGCAGCCAAAGGAGAACGGCATTGGACTACACGAGTGGGCCTAACTATGGCTACACCTTC. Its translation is CASSQRRTALDYTSGPNYGYTF.

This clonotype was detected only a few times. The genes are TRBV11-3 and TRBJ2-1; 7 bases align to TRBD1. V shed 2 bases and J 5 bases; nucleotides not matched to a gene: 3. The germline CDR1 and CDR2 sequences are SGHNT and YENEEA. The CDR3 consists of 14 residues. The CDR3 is CASSLYGQDNEQFF. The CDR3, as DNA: TGTGCCAGCAGCTTATACGGACAGGACAATGAGCAGTTCTTC.

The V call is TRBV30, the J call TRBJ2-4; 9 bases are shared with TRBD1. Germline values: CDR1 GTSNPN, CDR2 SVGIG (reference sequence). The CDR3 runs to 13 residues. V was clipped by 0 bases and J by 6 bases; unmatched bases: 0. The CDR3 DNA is TGTGCCTGGAGTGTACAGGGGGCAAACATTCAGTACTTC. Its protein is CAWSVQGANIQYF. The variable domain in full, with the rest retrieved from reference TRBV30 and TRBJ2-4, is SQTIHQWPATLVQPVGSPLSLECTVEGTSNPNLYWYRQAAGRGLQLLFYSVGIGQISSEVPQNLSASRPQDRQFILSSKKLLLSDSGFYLCAWSVQGANIQYFGAGTRLSVL.

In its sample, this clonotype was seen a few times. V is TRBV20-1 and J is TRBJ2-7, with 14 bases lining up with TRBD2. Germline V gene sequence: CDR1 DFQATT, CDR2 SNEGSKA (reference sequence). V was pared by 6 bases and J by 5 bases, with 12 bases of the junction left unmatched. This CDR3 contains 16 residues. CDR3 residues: CSATGTSGSHSDEQYF. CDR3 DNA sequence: TGCAGTGCCACCGGGACTAGCGGGAGCCATTCCGACGAGCAGTACTTC.

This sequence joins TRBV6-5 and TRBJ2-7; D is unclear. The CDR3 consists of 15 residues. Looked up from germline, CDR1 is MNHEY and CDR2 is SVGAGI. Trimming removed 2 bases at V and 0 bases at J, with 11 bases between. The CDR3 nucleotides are TGTGCCAGCAGTTACCGCCTGGGGATCTCCTACGAGCAGTACTTC. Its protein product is CASSYRLGISYEQYF.

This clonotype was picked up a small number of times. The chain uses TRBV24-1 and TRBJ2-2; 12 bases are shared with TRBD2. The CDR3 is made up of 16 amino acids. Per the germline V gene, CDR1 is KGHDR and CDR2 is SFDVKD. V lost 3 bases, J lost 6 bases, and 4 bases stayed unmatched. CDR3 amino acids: CATSDPRLAGAGELFF. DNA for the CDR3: TGTGCCACCAGTGATCCTCGACTAGCGGGAGCCGGGGAGCTGTTTTTT.

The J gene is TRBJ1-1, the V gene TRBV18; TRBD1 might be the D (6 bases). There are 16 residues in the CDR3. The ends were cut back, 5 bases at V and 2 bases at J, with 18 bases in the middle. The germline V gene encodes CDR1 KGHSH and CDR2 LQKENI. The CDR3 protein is CASSAGGGRVNTEAFF. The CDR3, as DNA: TGTGCCAGCTCAGCTGGCGGGGGGCGCGTCAACACTGAAGCTTTCTTT.